The clone carrying this T cell receptor beta chain showed up many times. Its antigen is currently unknown. Unique molecular identifiers were incorporated into the prepared TCRbeta library. TCRdb reprocessed the PCR reads via MiXCR and lists one record per CDR3 protein. Of about 150,000 distinct CDR3 sequences in the sample, 11% were seen once. The sample is drawn from a study of T-cell reconstitution after alpha-beta-depleted transplantation in children. Whole-study findings and limits: Counts and diversity of T cells one year after transplant came mostly from newly produced T cells. As was reported, about two months after transplant, alpha-beta T cells came from several hundred expanded graft clones.

The CDR3 consists of 13 residues. Trimming cost V 6 bases and J 4 bases, with 12 bases left between them. This receptor was obtained from a boy aged 2 to 10 with acute myeloid leukemia, due to receive a stem cell transplant. The rearrangement uses TRBV12-3 or TRBV12-4 and TRBJ2-5, with D maybe TRBD1 (5 bases). The sample here was PBMCs, taken before TCRalphabeta/CD19-depleted stem cell transplant. The CDR3 loop is CASSVRQLETQYF. The CDR3 coding sequence is TGTGCCAGCAGCGTAAGACAGCTAGAGACCCAGTACTTC.